This entry is about one TCR beta chain. As yet, its antigen is unknown. Other DNA sequences within the sample encode an identical CDR3. The data stem from a study of shared clonotypes between healthy human individuals. Across the whole study: Researchers drew samples from a couple of women and three men aged 18 to 49. Broader study findings: Among donors, clonotype sharing was expected to be affected by sequencing depth.

Adult Caucasians living in Nashville, Tennessee made up all of the donors. Naive CD4+ cells were CD45RA-selected; the remaining cells were memory. Here immunoSEQ multiplex PCR was the method, and the copy in TCRdb shows in-frame clones only, minus some. The sample contains about 2.5 million clones, approximately 90% of which appear only once. This sequence originates from a man younger than 30 in good health. Some clones in this sample may be carry-over from other donors' samples. Sequenced: naive CD4+ T cells from PBMCs. Regarding subset: CD45RA+ positively selected.

The CDR3 DNA follows: TGTGCCAGTAGTGGGACTAGCGGGACAGATACGCAGTATTTT. It translates to CASSGTSGTDTQYF. V usage is TRBV19 and J usage is TRBJ2-3; TRBD2 matches at 12 bases. V trimming: 5 bases; J trimming: 3 bases; junction bases outside the gene matches: 0. This CDR3 has 14 residues. Germline CDR1 and CDR2: LNHDA and SQIVND (reference sequence). Together with reference TRBV19 and TRBJ2-3, the CDR3 gives the full variable domain: DGGITQSPKYLFRKEGQNVTLSCEQNLNHDAMYWYRQDPGQGLRLIYYSQIVNDFQKGDIAEGYSVSREKKESFPLTVTSAQKNPTAFYLCASSGTSGTDTQYFGPGTRLTVL.